This T cell receptor beta chain was profiled in a study of blood T cell repertoires in COVID-19. Study background: The origin of the acute and convalescent COVID-19 samples was the United States, Italy and Spain.

V was shortened by 4 bases and J by 1 base, with 11 bases between the two germline ends. The CDR3 has 14 residues. Germline V gene lookup returns CDR1 SGDLS and CDR2 YYNGEE. In the original processing: Estimated nucleated cell counts came from reference gene primer amplification. Clones were sequenced by immunoSEQ multiplex PCR, and TCRdb holds only the in-frame ones, with some missing. That table supplies the V and J calls and clone size; D and trimming were determined from the DNA. This table has approximately 500,000 clones, roughly nine tenths appearing once. The chain couples TRBV9 to TRBJ1-1, with a weak D call TRBD1 (6 bases). The clonotype originates from a man between 18 and 29 years old with COVID-19, enrolled during active disease. The sequenced material came from peripheral blood. The CDR3 DNA reads TGTGCCAGCAGCTCCTGGACAGCGAACACTGAAGCTTTCTTT. It codes for CASSSWTANTEAFF.